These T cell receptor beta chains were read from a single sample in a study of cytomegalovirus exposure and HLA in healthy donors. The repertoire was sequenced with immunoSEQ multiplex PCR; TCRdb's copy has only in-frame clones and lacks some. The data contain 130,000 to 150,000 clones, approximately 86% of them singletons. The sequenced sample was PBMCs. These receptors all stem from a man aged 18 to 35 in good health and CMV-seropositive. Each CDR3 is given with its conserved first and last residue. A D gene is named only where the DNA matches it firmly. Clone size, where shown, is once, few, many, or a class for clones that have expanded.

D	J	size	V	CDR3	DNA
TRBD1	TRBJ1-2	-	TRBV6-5	CASKGQGIGYTF	TGTGCCAGCAAGGGACAGGGTATTGGCTACACCTTC
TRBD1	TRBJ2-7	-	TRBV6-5	CASSSRTGGSYEQYF	TGTGCCAGCAGTTCCCGGACAGGGGGCTCCTACGAGCAGTACTTC
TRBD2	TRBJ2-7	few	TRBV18	CASSPRTSGNEQYF	TGTGCCAGCTCACCTCGGACTAGCGGGAACGAGCAGTACTTC
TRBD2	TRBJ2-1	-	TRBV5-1	CASSLVSGRAPNEQFF	TGCGCCAGCAGCTTGGTTAGCGGGAGGGCCCCCAATGAGCAGTTCTTC
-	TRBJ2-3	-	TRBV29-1	CSVEGGHDSTDTQYF	TGCAGCGTTGAAGGAGGTCACGACTCCACAGATACGCAGTATTTT
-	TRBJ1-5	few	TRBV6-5	CASSSGVYSNQPQHF	TGTGCCAGCAGTTCGGGAGTTTATAGCAATCAGCCCCAGCATTTT
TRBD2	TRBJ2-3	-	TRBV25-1	CASSGGSSGGDTQYF	TGTGCCAGCAGTGGTGGATCTAGCGGGGGCGATACGCAGTATTTT
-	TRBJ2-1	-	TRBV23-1	CASSQIPQNSHNEQFF	TGCGCCAGCAGTCAAATCCCCCAGAACAGCCACAATGAGCAGTTCTTC
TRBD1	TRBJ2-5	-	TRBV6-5	CASSSGGDERGETQYF	TGTGCCAGCAGTTCAGGGGGCGACGAGAGGGGGGAGACCCAGTACTTC
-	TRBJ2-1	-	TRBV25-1	CASKFRGEQFF	TGTGCCAGCAAATTTCGGGGGGAGCAGTTCTTC
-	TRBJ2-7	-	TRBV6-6	CATQGTLDYEQYF	TGTGCCACCCAGGGGACCCTGGATTACGAGCAGTACTTC
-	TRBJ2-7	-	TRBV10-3	CAISEGAGEQYF	TGTGCCATCAGTGAGGGGGCAGGTGAGCAGTACTTC
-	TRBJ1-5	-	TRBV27	CASRPRDTNLGNQPQHF	TGTGCCAGCAGGCCCCGGGACACAAACCTGGGGAATCAGCCCCAGCATTTT
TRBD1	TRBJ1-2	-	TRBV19	CASSIPWDRVDGYTF	TGTGCCAGTAGTATACCTTGGGACAGGGTGGATGGCTACACCTTC
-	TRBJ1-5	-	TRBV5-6	CASSLGGSQPQHF	TGTGCCAGCAGCTTGGGCGGGAGTCAGCCCCAGCATTTT
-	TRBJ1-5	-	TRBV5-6	CASSWGGGQGDQPQHF	TGTGCCAGCAGCTGGGGGGGCGGTCAAGGGGATCAGCCCCAGCATTTT
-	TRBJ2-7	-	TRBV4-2	CASSQELRNYEQYF	TGTGCCAGCAGCCAAGAGTTGCGAAACTACGAGCAGTACTTC
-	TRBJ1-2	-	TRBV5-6	CASASRTYGYTF	TGTGCCAGCGCCTCCAGGACTTATGGCTACACCTTC
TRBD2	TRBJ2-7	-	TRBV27	CASSFGAGAYEQYF	TGTGCCAGCAGTTTCGGAGCGGGGGCCTACGAGCAGTACTTC
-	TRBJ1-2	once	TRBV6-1	CASSRTERGYTF	TGTGCCAGCAGTAGGACAGAAAGGGGCTACACCTTC
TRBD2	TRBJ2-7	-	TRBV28	CASAISTSGGFRTYEQYF	TGTGCCAGCGCTATAAGCACTAGCGGGGGATTCAGGACCTACGAGCAGTACTTC
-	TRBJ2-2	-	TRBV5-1	CASSTGTGELFF	TGCGCCAGCAGCACGGGCACCGGGGAGCTGTTTTTT
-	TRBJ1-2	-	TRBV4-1	CASSQEGSGFYGYTF	TGCGCCAGCAGCCAAGAAGGATCAGGGTTCTATGGCTACACCTTC
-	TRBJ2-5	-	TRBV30	CAWEVGGAPGETQYF	TGTGCCTGGGAGGTCGGAGGGGCGCCTGGGGAGACCCAGTACTTC
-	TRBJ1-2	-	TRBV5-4	CASSLARDYGYTF	TGTGCCAGCAGCTTGGCCAGGGACTATGGCTACACCTTC
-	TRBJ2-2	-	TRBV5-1	CASSLRVGNTGELFF	TGCGCCAGCAGCCTCAGGGTTGGGAACACCGGGGAGCTGTTTTTT
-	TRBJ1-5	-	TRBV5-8	CASTENSPQHF	TGTGCCAGCACCGAAAACAGCCCCCAGCATTTT
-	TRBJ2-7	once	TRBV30	CAWSVQSSYEQYF	TGTGCCTGGAGTGTACAGAGTTCCTACGAGCAGTACTTC
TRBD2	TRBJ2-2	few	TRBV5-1	CASSANPTSGGNTGELFF	TGCGCCAGCAGCGCCAACCCGACTAGCGGGGGGAACACCGGGGAGCTGTTTTTT
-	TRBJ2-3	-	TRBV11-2	CASTPSTDTQYF	TGTGCCAGCACTCCTAGCACAGATACGCAGTATTTT
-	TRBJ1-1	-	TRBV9	CASSVGGRNTEAFF	TGTGCCAGCAGCGTGGGGGGGCGGAACACTGAAGCTTTCTTT
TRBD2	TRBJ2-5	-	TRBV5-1	CASSDGLAEETQYF	TGCGCCAGCAGCGACGGACTAGCGGAAGAGACCCAGTACTTC
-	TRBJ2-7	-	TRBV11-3	CASSSQGLREQYF	TGTGCCAGCAGCTCCCAGGGGCTGAGGGAGCAGTACTTC
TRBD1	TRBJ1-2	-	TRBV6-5	CASSPGQSRGYTF	TGTGCCAGCAGCCCGGGACAGTCGAGGGGCTACACCTTC
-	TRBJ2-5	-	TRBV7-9	CASSPRTRPSGETQYF	TGTGCCAGCAGCCCGCGGACTCGCCCCTCCGGGGAGACCCAGTACTTC
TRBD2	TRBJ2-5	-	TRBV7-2	CASSTSRLAGIQYF	TGTGCCAGCAGCACAAGTAGACTAGCGGGTATCCAGTACTTC
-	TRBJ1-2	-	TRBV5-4	CASSFTESYGYTF	TGTGCCAGCAGCTTCACTGAGAGTTATGGCTACACCTTC
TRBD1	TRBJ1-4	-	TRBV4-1	CASSAPGQHNEKLFF	TGCGCCAGCAGCGCTCCGGGACAGCATAATGAAAAACTGTTTTTT
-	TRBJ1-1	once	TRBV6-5	CASSYGTGTTNTEAFF	TGTGCCAGCAGTTACGGGACCGGGACAACCAACACTGAAGCTTTCTTT